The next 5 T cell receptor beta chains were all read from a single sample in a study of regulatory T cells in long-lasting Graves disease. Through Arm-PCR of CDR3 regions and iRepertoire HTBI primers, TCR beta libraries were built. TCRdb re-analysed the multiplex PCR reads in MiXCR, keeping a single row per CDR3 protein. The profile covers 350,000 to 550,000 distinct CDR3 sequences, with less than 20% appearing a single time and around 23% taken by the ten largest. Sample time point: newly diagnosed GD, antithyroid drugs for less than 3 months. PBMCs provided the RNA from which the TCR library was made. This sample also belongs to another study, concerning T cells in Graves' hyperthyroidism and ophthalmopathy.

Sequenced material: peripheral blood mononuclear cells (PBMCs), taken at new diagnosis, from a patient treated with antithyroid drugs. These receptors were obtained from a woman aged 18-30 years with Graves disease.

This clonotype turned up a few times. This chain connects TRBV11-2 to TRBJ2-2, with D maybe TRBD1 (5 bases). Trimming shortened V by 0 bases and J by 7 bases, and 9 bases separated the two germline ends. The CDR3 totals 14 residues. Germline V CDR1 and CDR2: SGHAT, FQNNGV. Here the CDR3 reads CASSLDLGVGELFF. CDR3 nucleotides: TGTGCCAGCAGCTTAGACCTAGGGGTCGGGGAGCTGTTTTTT.

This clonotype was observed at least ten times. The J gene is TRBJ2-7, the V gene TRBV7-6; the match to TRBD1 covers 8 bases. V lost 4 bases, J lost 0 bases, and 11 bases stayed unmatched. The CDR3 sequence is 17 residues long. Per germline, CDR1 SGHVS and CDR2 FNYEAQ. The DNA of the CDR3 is TGTGCCAGCAGCTCCATAGCAGGGACAGGTAGCTCCTACGAGCAGTACTTC. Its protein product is CASSSIAGTGSSYEQYF.

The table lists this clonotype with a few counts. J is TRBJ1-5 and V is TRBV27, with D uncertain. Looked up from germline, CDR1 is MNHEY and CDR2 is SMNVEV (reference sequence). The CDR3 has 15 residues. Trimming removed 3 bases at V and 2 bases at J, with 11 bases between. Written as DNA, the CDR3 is TGTGCCAGCAGTTTGAGGGCAATGGGCAATCAGCCCCAGCATTTT. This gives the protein CASSLRAMGNQPQHF.

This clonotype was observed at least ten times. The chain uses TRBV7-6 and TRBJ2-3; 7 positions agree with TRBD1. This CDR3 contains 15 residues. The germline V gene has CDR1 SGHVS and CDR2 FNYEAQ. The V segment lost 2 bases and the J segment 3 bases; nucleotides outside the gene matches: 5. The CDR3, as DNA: TGTGCCAGCAGCTTACGACAGGGCACTACAGATACGCAGTATTTT. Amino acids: CASSLRQGTTDTQYF. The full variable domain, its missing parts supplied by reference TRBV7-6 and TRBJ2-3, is GAGVSQSPRYKVTKRGQDVALRCDPISGHVSLYWYRQALGQGPEFLTYFNYEAQQDKSGLPNDRFSAERPEGSISTLTIQRTEQRDSAMYRCASSLRQGTTDTQYFGPGTRLTVL.

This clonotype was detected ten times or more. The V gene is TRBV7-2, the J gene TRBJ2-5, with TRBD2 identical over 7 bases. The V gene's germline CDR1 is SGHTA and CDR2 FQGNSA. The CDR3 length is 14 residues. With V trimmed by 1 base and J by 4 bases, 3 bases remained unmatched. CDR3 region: CASSLGTSAETQYF. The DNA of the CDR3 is TGTGCCAGCAGCTTAGGTACTAGCGCAGAGACCCAGTACTTC.